The clone carrying this T cell receptor (beta chain) was recorded a few times. What it binds is unknown. Produced via immunoSEQ multiplex PCR; TCRdb's table is partial and in-frame only. Among over a million clones listed, about 70% were seen once. The record originates from a study of shared clonotypes between healthy human individuals. The study's findings and limits: Rarefaction exposed incomplete sorted-subset sequencing despite large depth.

Adult donors, all healthy and HIV-negative, had no recent acute infections or vaccinations. Source material: memory CD4+ T cells sorted from blood. As to subset: CD45RA-negative fraction. This clonotype was obtained from a man between 18 and 29 years old in good health.

This CDR3 reads CASSKTDSSGNTIYF. The CDR3, as DNA: TGTGCCAGCAGCAAGACAGACTCCTCTGGAAACACCATATATTTT. The chain employs TRBV9 and TRBJ1-3; TRBD1 might be the D (5 bases). The V gene lost 4 bases and the J gene lost 0 bases, with 11 bases spanning the gap. CDR1 and CDR2 from the germline V gene are SGDLS and YYNGEE. This CDR3 is 15 amino acids long.